These 2 T cell receptor beta chains originate from one sample sequenced in a study of T cells in Graves' hyperthyroidism and ophthalmopathy. The investigators amplified TCR beta CDR3 regions from RNA transcripts. An initial round of RT-PCR targeting the TCR CDR3 relied on the HTBI primer set. TCRdb ran MiXCR on the multiplex PCR reads and lists one entry per CDR3 protein. The table has around 720,000 distinct CDR3 sequences, around a third seen once; the top ten hold less than 35%. Sequencing was carried out using blood. The receptors shown here come from a woman in her 40s with Graves' hyperthyroidism.

The chain recombines TRBV12-3 or TRBV12-4 with TRBJ1-2; D not certain. V dropped 7 bases and J dropped 7 bases, with 19 bases sitting between them. The CDR3 has 14 residues. CDR3 in DNA: TGTGCCAGCAATTTTAAAGCGGGGAACCGTGGCTACACCTTC. Its translation: CASNFKAGNRGYTF.

This clonotype was seen only a few times. Just one base apart from a much larger clone, this may be a read error. CDR3 sequence (DNA): TGCAACGTTGTCTGGGCGTACGAGCAGTACTTC. This encodes CNVVWAYEQYF. The chain combines TRBV29-1 with TRBJ2-7; D gene uncertain. CDR1 is SQVTM and CDR2 is ANQGSEA in the germline V gene. CDR3 length equals 11 residues.